The 32 T cell receptor beta chains presented below share a single source sample, sequenced in a study of cytomegalovirus exposure and HLA in healthy donors. Repertoires were generated with immunoSEQ multiplex PCR, while TCRdb's copy carries only in-frame clones and drops some. This table has some 240,000 clones, roughly 85% appearing once. The sample consisted of PBMCs. Receptors were obtained from a woman aged 18-29 years in good health and CMV-seronegative.

This clone was found a few times. This chain links TRBV5-6 with TRBJ1-2; D unclear. Trimming took off 1 base at V and 0 bases at J, with 7 bases between the two ends. Germline CDR1 SGHDT, CDR2 YYEEEE. The CDR3 consists of 14 residues. CDR3 loop: CASSLRQANYGYTF. Here the CDR3 DNA reads TGTGCCAGCAGCTTGAGGCAGGCTAACTATGGCTACACCTTC.

The V call is TRBV19, the J call TRBJ2-7; D ambiguous. Between the trimmed V and J ends, which lost 6 bases and 0 bases, there was a span of 12 bases. The CDR3 consists of 14 residues. The germline CDR1 and CDR2 sequences are LNHDA and SQIVND (reference sequence). This CDR3 reads CASSSGPSSYEQYF. The CDR3 region has the DNA TGTGCCAGTAGCTCAGGCCCGAGCTCCTACGAGCAGTACTTC.

The chain uses TRBV5-1 and TRBJ1-1; a weak D match, TRBD1 (6 bases). The CDR3 runs 15 residues. The V gene lost 7 bases and the J gene lost 3 bases, with 19 bases spanning the gap. Germline values: CDR1 SGHRS, CDR2 YFSETQ. The CDR3 spells CASFNNRDGDTEAFF. CDR3 in DNA: TGCGCCAGCTTTAATAACAGGGACGGGGACACTGAAGCTTTCTTT.

The genes are TRBV6-1 and TRBJ1-1; D uncertain. Per germline, CDR1 MNHNS and CDR2 SASEGT. The CDR3 is made up of 9 amino acids. Trimming took off 6 bases at V and 10 bases at J, with 6 bases between the two ends. Written as DNA, the CDR3 is TGTGCCAGCAGACCGGGAGCTTTCTTT. It translates to CASRPGAFF.

This chain links TRBV4-1 with TRBJ1-1; possibly TRBD1 for D (6 bases). The germline V gene has CDR1 MGHRA and CDR2 YSYEKL. V was shortened by 4 bases and J by 0 bases, with 12 bases between the two germline ends. The CDR3 length is 15 residues. CDR3 nucleotide sequence: TGCGCCAGCAGCCCTGACAGGAGGATGAACACTGAAGCTTTCTTT. Protein product: CASSPDRRMNTEAFF.

The chain couples TRBV6-1 to TRBJ2-2; D is perhaps TRBD1 (6 bases). Germline CDR1 reads MNHNS; CDR2 reads SASEGT. V was trimmed by 7 bases and J by 8 bases, leaving 14 bases between them. The CDR3 is made up of 13 amino acids. The CDR3 bases are TGTGCCAGCACTGGTCAGGGGATGGGGGAGCTGTTTTTT. Protein sequence: CASTGQGMGELFF.

The chain carries TRBV7-2 and TRBJ2-1; D may correspond to TRBD1 or TRBD2 (6 bases each). CDR3 length equals 13 residues. The V end lost 0 bases, the J end lost 9 bases, and 9 bases lay between the germline ends. Germline CDR1 is SGHTA and CDR2 is FQGNSA. The CDR3: CASSLAGGGEQFF. The CDR3 DNA sequence: TGTGCCAGCAGCTTAGCCGGGGGCGGTGAGCAGTTCTTC.

V gene TRBV27 combines with J gene TRBJ1-1; a possible D gene is TRBD1 (6 bases). V lost 9 bases to trimming and J lost 4 bases, with 12 bases between them. In germline, CDR1 is MNHEY, CDR2 SMNVEV (reference sequence). CDR3 length: 12 residues. DNA for the CDR3: TGTGCCAGTTCCCGGGGGGCCACTGAAGCTTTCTTT. Its protein product is CASSRGATEAFF.

The chain employs TRBV10-3 and TRBJ1-2; TRBD1 is a possible D gene (6 bases). The CDR3 has 15 amino acids. Trimming left V 3 bases short and J 6 bases short, with 17 bases between. Germline V gene sequence: CDR1 ENHRY, CDR2 SYGVKD. Written as DNA, the CDR3 is TGTGCCATCAGTGATTTGGGGGGCGTAGGCGATGGCTACACCTTC. It encodes CAISDLGGVGDGYTF.

The CDR3 reads CASSGRRLAGPGLSYNEQFF. The CDR3 region has the DNA TGTGCCAGCAGTGGAAGGAGACTAGCGGGACCCGGCCTCTCCTACAATGAGCAGTTCTTC. The rearrangement uses TRBV2 and TRBJ2-1, with 11 nucleotides matching TRBD2. This CDR3 has 20 amino acids. From germline, CDR1 is SNHLY and CDR2 FYNNEI. The ends lost 4 bases at V and 0 bases at J; junction bases unmatched: 14.

The chain combines TRBV14 with TRBJ2-5; 8 bases fit TRBD1. The germline gives CDR1 SGHDN, CDR2 FVKESK. CDR3 size: 15 residues. V trimming: 4 bases; J trimming: 2 bases; junction bases outside the gene matches: 6. The chain's CDR3 is CASSPIQGGQETQYF. The CDR3 bases are TGTGCCAGCAGCCCGATACAGGGGGGTCAAGAGACCCAGTACTTC.

The V call is TRBV10-3, the J call TRBJ1-3, with no clear D. The CDR3 runs 14 residues. V was clipped by 3 bases and J by 2 bases, with 8 bases between them. Germline CDR1 reads ENHRY; CDR2 reads SYGVKD. The chain's CDR3 is CAISDQKAGNTIYF. CDR3 nucleotides: TGTGCCATCAGTGATCAAAAGGCTGGAAACACCATATATTTT.

The rearrangement joins TRBV6-1 to TRBJ2-7; tentatively, D is TRBD1 or TRBD2 (6 bases each). The CDR3 loop spans 14 amino acids. Germline V gene lookup returns CDR1 MNHNS and CDR2 SASEGT. Trimming shortened V by 8 bases and J by 2 bases, and 16 bases separated the two germline ends. The CDR3 bases are TGTGCCAGCGGGCGGGACACTGGGGCCTACGAGCAGTACTTC. It codes for CASGRDTGAYEQYF.

This rearrangement joins TRBV6-5 to TRBJ2-3, with TRBD1 matching over 7 bases. J lost 6 bases, V lost 5 bases, and 8 bases had no gene match. CDR3 length equals 14 residues. The germline V gene encodes CDR1 MNHEY and CDR2 SVGAGI. CDR3: CASSRTGGTDTQYF. Here the CDR3 DNA reads TGTGCCAGCAGTCGGACAGGAGGTACGGATACGCAGTATTTT.

This clone was picked up a small number of times. This sequence joins TRBV6-1 and TRBJ1-2, with D tentatively TRBD1 (5 bases). V lost 4 bases, J lost 2 bases, and 11 bases lay in between. Germline CDR1 MNHNS, CDR2 SASEGT. This CDR3 comprises 14 residues. DNA of the CDR3: TGTGCCAGCAGTGTGCGGGGGACGAACTATGGCTACACCTTC. This gives the protein CASSVRGTNYGYTF.

J is TRBJ1-2 and V is TRBV28; perhaps TRBD1 as D (6 bases). Looked up from germline, CDR1 is MDHEN and CDR2 is SYDVKM. The V end was cut by 6 bases, the J end by 6 bases, with 26 bases between. The CDR3 totals 17 residues. CDR3 sequence: CASSPTTGQPGGDGYTF. CDR3 bases: TGTGCCAGCAGCCCGACCACGGGACAACCAGGAGGCGATGGCTACACCTTC.

This chain joins TRBV7-8 and TRBJ2-7; 10 positions agree with TRBD1. The ends lost 3 bases at V and 2 bases at J; junction bases unmatched: 10. Germline lookup yields CDR1 SGHVS and CDR2 FQNEAQ. The CDR3 is 17 amino acids. CDR3 in amino acids: CASSFTVYGTGAYEQYF. CDR3 coding DNA: TGTGCCAGCAGCTTTACTGTTTACGGGACAGGGGCCTACGAGCAGTACTTC.

The chain couples TRBV4-2 to TRBJ2-3; D is unresolved. Between the trimmed V and J ends, which lost 5 bases and 0 bases, there was a span of 15 bases. CDR3 length: 16 amino acids. Germline loops: CDR1 LGHNA, CDR2 YNFKEQ. This CDR3 is CASSSLRERSTDTQYF. CDR3 nucleotides: TGTGCCAGCAGCTCCTTGAGAGAACGCAGCACAGATACGCAGTATTTT.

This chain connects TRBV5-1 to TRBJ1-2; TRBD1 agrees at 9 bases. Germline V lookup: CDR1 SGHRS, CDR2 YFSETQ. There are 16 residues in the CDR3. V lost 0 bases, J lost 4 bases, and 7 bases stayed unmatched. Written as DNA, the CDR3 is TGCGCCAGCAGCTTGGGGTATGTGGGACAGGGCTATGGCTACACCTTC. Amino acids: CASSLGYVGQGYGYTF.

This clone was recorded once. V and J are TRBV6-1 and TRBJ1-4; possible D gene TRBD1, 5 bases. Germline CDR1 reads MNHNS; CDR2 reads SASEGT. The CDR3 consists of 15 residues. V was shortened by 8 bases and J by 7 bases, with 20 bases between the two germline ends. The CDR3 reads CASRTPGPRGEKLFF. In DNA form, the CDR3 reads TGTGCCAGCCGTACACCAGGGCCCAGAGGTGAAAAACTGTTTTTT.

The chain uses TRBV6-6 and TRBJ2-3; D not resolved. The germline V gene encodes CDR1 MNHNY and CDR2 SVGAGI (reference sequence). CDR3 length: 14 amino acids. Trimming pared 7 bases from V and 9 bases from J, leaving 20 bases between. The CDR3 region is CASTSLRTPKTQYF. CDR3 DNA: TGTGCCAGCACCTCCCTCAGGACGCCAAAAACGCAGTATTTT.

V usage is TRBV5-3 and J usage is TRBJ1-2; TRBD1 agrees at 8 bases. TRBV5-3 is an open reading frame, and its role is uncertain. The CDR3 is 14 residues long. Trimming at V came to 4 bases and at J to 5 bases, leaving 7 bases not matched to a gene. The CDR3: CARSAHRGRYGYTF. The CDR3 DNA follows: TGTGCCAGAAGCGCCCACAGGGGGAGGTATGGCTACACCTTC.

This chain links TRBV30 with TRBJ2-7, with a weak D call TRBD2 (6 bases). This CDR3 is built from 14 residues. Germline assignment: CDR1 GTSNPN and CDR2 SVGIG (reference sequence). V lost 4 bases, J lost 0 bases, and 13 bases lay in between. CDR3 in amino acids: CAWKLAVSSYEQYF. The CDR3 DNA sequence: TGTGCCTGGAAGTTAGCGGTGAGCTCCTACGAGCAGTACTTC. The full variable domain, with the rest looked up from reference TRBV30 and TRBJ2-7, is SQTIHQWPATLVQPVGSPLSLECTVEGTSNPNLYWYRQAAGRGLQLLFYSVGIGQISSEVPQNLSASRPQDRQFILSSKKLLLSDSGFYLCAWKLAVSSYEQYFGPGTRLTVT.

J is TRBJ2-3 and V is TRBV2; no clear D. The CDR3 sequence is 12 residues long. Germline V gene sequence: CDR1 SNHLY, CDR2 FYNNEI. V was shortened by 6 bases and J by 2 bases, with 6 bases between the two germline ends. CDR3 in DNA: TGTGCCAGCAGGAGGATCACAGATACGCAGTATTTT. Its translation is CASRRITDTQYF.

The CDR3 protein is CASRVTGGNGANVLTF. The CDR3 bases are TGTGCCAGCAGGGTGACAGGGGGCAATGGGGCCAACGTCCTGACTTTC. V usage is TRBV27 and J usage is TRBJ2-6; 10 positions agree with TRBD1. This CDR3 contains 16 residues. Germline CDR1 is MNHEY and CDR2 is SMNVEV (reference sequence). The V and J ends lost 6 bases and 3 bases, in that order; junction bases with no gene match: 5.

The genes are TRBV9 and TRBJ2-7; D is uncertain. Germline-derived CDR1 and CDR2 are SGDLS and YYNGEE. The CDR3 has 14 residues. V was pared by 0 bases and J by 3 bases, with 10 bases between. The CDR3 sequence: CASSVDSGYYEQYF. Written as DNA, the CDR3 is TGTGCCAGCAGCGTAGATTCAGGTTACTACGAGCAGTACTTC.

The chain combines TRBV5-1 with TRBJ1-6; D remains unclear. With 3 bases removed from V and 7 bases from J, the gap between germline ends came to 17 bases. The V gene's germline CDR1 is SGHRS and CDR2 YFSETQ. The CDR3 totals 16 residues. The CDR3 DNA sequence: TGCGCCAGCAGCTCGGGAGATATATCGAGGAATTCACCCCTCCACTTT. This translates into CASSSGDISRNSPLHF.

This chain joins TRBV18 and TRBJ1-1, with D perhaps TRBD1 (6 bases). Germline V gene data show CDR1 as KGHSH and CDR2 as LQKENI. The CDR3 totals 13 residues. The V gene lost 6 bases and the J gene lost 5 bases, with 13 bases spanning the gap. CDR3 residues: CASSSTQGTEAFF. The CDR3 nucleotides are TGTGCCAGCTCGTCGACCCAGGGGACTGAAGCTTTCTTT.

The J gene is TRBJ2-1, the V gene TRBV4-2; TRBD2 might be the D (6 bases). Between the trimmed V and J ends, which lost 8 bases and 5 bases, there was a span of 19 bases. Germline V CDR1 and CDR2: LGHNA, YNFKEQ. CDR3 length: 15 amino acids. The chain's CDR3 is CASGDTGVRNNEQFF. The CDR3, as DNA: TGTGCCAGCGGCGATACGGGGGTGCGAAACAATGAGCAGTTCTTC.

This clone was observed once. The chain carries TRBV6-1 and TRBJ1-5, with 7 bases aligning to TRBD1. CDR3 length: 16 amino acids. Germline V lookup: CDR1 MNHNS, CDR2 SASEGT. V lost 3 bases, J lost 5 bases, and 10 bases stayed unmatched. The CDR3 nucleotides are TGTGCCAGCAGTGACCAGCGACAGGGAAGGGATCAGCCCCAGCATTTT. This codes for CASSDQRQGRDQPQHF.

This clone was seen a handful of times. Other DNA sequences in this sample translate to the same CDR3. The chain carries TRBV7-9 and TRBJ1-5; possibly TRBD1 for D (6 bases). V was clipped by 5 bases and J by 5 bases, with 7 bases between them. Germline lookup yields CDR1 SEHNR and CDR2 FQNEAQ (reference sequence). CDR3 size: 12 residues. CDR3 residues: CASSPGDQPQHF. DNA for the CDR3: TGTGCCAGCAGCCCAGGGGATCAGCCCCAGCATTTT.

In this sample, this clone turned up once. CDR3 in DNA: TGTGCCAGCAGTGACGGCGGGAACTCCTACAATGAGCAGTTCTTC. Its protein product is CASSDGGNSYNEQFF. The chain carries TRBV6-1 and TRBJ2-1, with D perhaps TRBD2 (6 bases). Germline-derived CDR1 and CDR2 are MNHNS and SASEGT. The CDR3 sequence is 15 residues long. V lost 3 bases to trimming and J lost 0 bases, with 9 bases between them.